The 7 T cell receptor beta chains below were found in one sample sequenced in a study of T cell responses to AZD1222 COVID-19 vaccine. Libraries were prepared by immunoSEQ multiplex PCR; TCRdb keeps only in-frame clonotypes and omits some of them. The sample includes about 94,000 clones, about 88% of them seen just once. The sample in question was peripheral blood, obtained on day 0 of AZD1222 vaccination. These receptors were taken from an adult in good health.

The rearrangement links TRBV21-1 to TRBJ1-5; the table names TRBD1, a call not compared with the DNA. TRBV21-1 is described as a pseudogene. This CDR3 is built from 21 residues. The CDR3 spells CASSKAIRTGSFDYSNQPQHF. The CDR3 nucleotides are TGTGCCAGCAGCAAAGCGATTAGGACAGGGAGCTTCGATTATAGCAATCAGCCCCAGCATTTT.

The CDR3, as DNA: TGTGCCAGCAGCAGGGGAGCCAATGAGCAGTTCTTC. This codes for CASSRGANEQFF. V and J are TRBV5-8 and TRBJ2-1; the D gene could be TRBD1 or TRBD2 (5 bases each). The germline gives CDR1 SGHTS, CDR2 YDEGEE. The CDR3 is made up of 12 amino acids. V dropped 4 bases and J dropped 6 bases, with 8 bases sitting between them.

This clone has only a few counts. This sequence joins TRBV28 and TRBJ1-2, with 7 bases matching TRBD1. V gave up 6 bases and J gave up 8 bases; unmatched junction bases: 12. Germline assignment: CDR1 MDHEN and CDR2 SYDVKM. CDR3 length equals 14 residues. The CDR3 nucleotides read TGTGCCAGCAGCCGAGGGGGCGCGTCAGAAGGCTACACCTTC. This translates into CASSRGGASEGYTF.

This chain links TRBV6-2 or TRBV6-3 with TRBJ1-2; no definite D call. Between the trimmed V and J ends, which lost 5 bases and 7 bases, there was a span of 11 bases. Germline V CDR1 and CDR2: MNHEY, SVGEGT. The CDR3 is 12 amino acids. CDR3 sequence (DNA): TGTGCCAGCAGTCCCTCGTCGGGTGGCTACACCTTC. The encoded protein is CASSPSSGGYTF.

V and J are TRBV6-2 or TRBV6-3 and TRBJ2-1, with TRBD2 matching over 8 bases. CDR3 length: 14 residues. Germline assignment: CDR1 MNHEY and CDR2 SVGEGT. Losses at the gene ends were 5 bases for V and 7 bases for J; bases not matched to a gene: 7. CDR3 region: CASSKAGAGNEQFF. Written as DNA, the CDR3 is TGTGCCAGCAGTAAAGCGGGAGCGGGAAATGAGCAGTTCTTC.

The genes are TRBV5-1 and TRBJ1-4; 9 nucleotides line up with TRBD1. CDR3 size: 14 residues. Germline V gene lookup returns CDR1 SGHRS and CDR2 YFSETQ. Germline trimming cut 4 bases from V and 8 bases from J; bases unmatched to any gene: 6. The CDR3 bases are TGCGCCAGCAGCCCGGACAGGGGAGCGGAAAAACTGTTTTTT. Protein product: CASSPDRGAEKLFF. The full variable domain, rest sourced from reference TRBV5-1 and TRBJ1-4, is KAGVTQTPRYLIKTRGQQVTLSCSPISGHRSVSWYQQTPGQGLQFLFEYFSETQRNKGNFPGRFSGRQFSNSRSEMNVSTLELGDSALYLCASSPDRGAEKLFFGSGTQLSVL.

The table lists this clone with a count of one. The chain uses TRBV7-9 and TRBJ1-3; no reliable D call. From germline, CDR1 is SEHNR and CDR2 FQNEAQ (reference sequence). Trimming pared 0 bases from V and 0 bases from J, leaving 6 bases between. CDR3 length: 15 residues. The CDR3 here is CASSLAQSSGNTIYF. CDR3 nucleotide sequence: TGTGCCAGCAGCTTAGCCCAGTCCTCTGGAAACACCATATATTTT.